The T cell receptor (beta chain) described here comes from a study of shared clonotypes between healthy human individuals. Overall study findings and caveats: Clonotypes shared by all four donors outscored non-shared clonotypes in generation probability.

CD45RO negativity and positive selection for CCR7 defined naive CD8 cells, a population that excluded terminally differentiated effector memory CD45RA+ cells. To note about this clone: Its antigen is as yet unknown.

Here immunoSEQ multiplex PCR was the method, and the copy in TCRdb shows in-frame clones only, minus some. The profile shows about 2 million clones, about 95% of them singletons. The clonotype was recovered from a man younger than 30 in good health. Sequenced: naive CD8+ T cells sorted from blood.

CDR3 sequence: CASSQMGQGNNEQFF. For the CDR3, the DNA is TGCGCCAGCAGCCAAATGGGACAGGGAAACAATGAGCAGTTCTTC. The chain combines TRBV4-1 with TRBJ2-1, with 9 bases fitting TRBD1. Germline V lookup: CDR1 MGHRA, CDR2 YSYEKL. V trimming: 2 bases; J trimming: 5 bases; junction bases outside the gene matches: 4. This CDR3 spans 15 amino acids.